The next 32 T cell receptor beta chains were all read from a single sample in a study of T cells in Graves' hyperthyroidism and ophthalmopathy. Amplified TCR beta CDR3 regions came from RNA transcripts. The study used the HTBI primer set for a first-round RT-PCR of the TCR CDR3. Each CDR3 protein gets one entry after TCRdb re-called the multiplex PCR reads with MiXCR. Seen here are around 690,000 distinct CDR3 sequences, 17% observed once, and the top ten hold 15% to 17%. Sequences were obtained from blood. These receptor sequences come from a man aged 50 to 60 with Graves' hyperthyroidism.

This clonotype has only a few counts. The chain is built from TRBV9 and TRBJ1-2; the match to TRBD1 covers 8 bases. CDR3 length: 17 residues. The germline V gene encodes CDR1 SGDLS and CDR2 YYNGEE. Trimming at V came to 0 bases and at J to 2 bases, leaving 9 bases not matched to a gene. CDR3 loop: CASSVAPRTGRNYGYTF. The CDR3, as DNA: TGTGCCAGCAGCGTAGCGCCTCGGACAGGGAGAAACTATGGCTACACCTTC.

The chain employs TRBV5-4 and TRBJ2-5; D ambiguous. Between the trimmed V and J ends, which lost 0 bases and 2 bases, there was a span of 14 bases. This CDR3 region has 16 residues. Germline CDR1 is SGHNT and CDR2 is YYREEE (reference sequence). In nucleotides, the CDR3 is TGTGCCAGCAGCTTGGCCCGGACCTCAATACAAGAGACCCAGTACTTC. Its protein is CASSLARTSIQETQYF. The full variable domain, with the rest looked up from reference TRBV5-4 and TRBJ2-5, is ETGVTQSPTHLIKTRGQQVTLRCSSQSGHNTVSWYQQALGQGPQFIFQYYREEENGRGNFPPRFSGLQFPNYSSELNVNALELDDSALYLCASSLARTSIQETQYFGPGTRLLVL.

This chain joins TRBV14 and TRBJ2-1; TRBD1 or TRBD2 may be the D gene (6 bases each). CDR1 is SGHDN and CDR2 is FVKESK in the germline V gene. V was shortened by 4 bases and J by 6 bases, with 16 bases between the two germline ends. The CDR3 totals 15 residues. Here the CDR3 reads CASSRGARERNEQFF. The CDR3 DNA reads as TGTGCCAGCAGCCGGGGGGCTAGAGAACGCAATGAGCAGTTCTTC.

This clonotype was counted only a few times. The V gene is TRBV6-2 or TRBV6-3, the J gene TRBJ2-1; 10 bases fit TRBD2. Unmatched junction bases numbered 13, after V lost 4 bases and J lost 7 bases. This CDR3 has 17 residues. Germline V gene data show CDR1 as MNHEY and CDR2 as SVGEGT. The CDR3: CASSSYLAGARMNEQFF. CDR3 sequence (DNA): TGTGCCAGCAGTTCCTACCTAGCGGGAGCTAGAATGAATGAGCAGTTCTTC.

This clonotype was observed a single time. Relative to the germline gene, one junction end is altered; a read error may explain this. J is TRBJ1-2 and V is TRBV6-5; 7 positions match TRBD1. Germline V gives CDR1 MNHEY, CDR2 SVGAGI. The CDR3 totals 14 residues. In nucleotides, the CDR3 is TGTGACAGCAGTTCCCGGGACAGTTCCTATGGCTACACCTTC. The encoded protein is CDSSSRDSSYGYTF.

This clonotype was detected many times. The rearrangement links TRBV28 to TRBJ2-3; 7 bases align to TRBD2. Looked up from germline, CDR1 is MDHEN and CDR2 is SYDVKM. The ends lost 1 base at V and 2 bases at J; junction bases unmatched: 9. The CDR3 is 17 amino acids. CDR3: CASSLYGGSGVTDTQYF. The CDR3 nucleotides read TGTGCCAGCAGTTTATATGGCGGGAGCGGGGTCACAGATACGCAGTATTTT.

This clonotype is a singleton in its sample. V is TRBV12-3 or TRBV12-4 and J is TRBJ1-5, with D possibly being TRBD1 (5 bases). The V end lost 2 bases, the J end lost 5 bases, and 10 bases lay between the germline ends. This CDR3 contains 14 residues. The CDR3 loop reads CASSLRRVDQPQHF. Here the CDR3 DNA reads TGTGCCAGCAGTTTACGCAGGGTCGATCAGCCCCAGCATTTT.

V and J are TRBV9 and TRBJ2-7; D remains ambiguous. The V gene's germline CDR1 is SGDLS and CDR2 YYNGEE. This CDR3 has 14 residues. Trimming stripped 0 bases from V and 1 base from J, with 8 bases between. This CDR3 is CASSVAVGSYEQYF. The CDR3 region has the DNA TGTGCCAGCAGCGTAGCGGTAGGTTCCTACGAGCAGTACTTC.

The gene calls are TRBV5-1 and TRBJ2-3, with D possibly being TRBD1 (5 bases). V was trimmed by 3 bases and J by 0 bases, leaving 14 bases between them. The CDR3 totals 16 residues. CDR1 is SGHRS and CDR2 is YFSETQ in the germline V gene. CDR3 sequence (DNA): TGCGCCAGCAGCTCTTACGACAGTAGTAGCACAGATACGCAGTATTTT. Translation gives CASSSYDSSSTDTQYF.

The chain employs TRBV6-1 and TRBJ1-5; D gene unclear. This CDR3 spans 14 amino acids. The V and J ends lost 6 bases and 6 bases respectively, with 15 bases between them. Germline V gene data show CDR1 as MNHNS and CDR2 as SASEGT. CDR3: CASRRIGKSQPQHF. CDR3 nucleotide sequence: TGTGCCAGCAGAAGAATAGGGAAAAGTCAGCCCCAGCATTTT.

The J gene is TRBJ2-1, the V gene TRBV20-1; D not certain. This CDR3 has 14 residues. V lost 0 bases and J lost 6, with 12 bases in between. Looked up from germline, CDR1 is DFQATT and CDR2 is SNEGSKA (reference sequence). The CDR3 sequence: CSAREGFRGNEQFF. The CDR3 DNA reads as TGCAGTGCTAGAGAGGGATTCCGTGGCAATGAGCAGTTCTTC.

This clonotype was observed at least ten times. This rearrangement joins TRBV28 to TRBJ2-2; the D gene is possibly TRBD2 (5 bases). The CDR3 sequence is 15 residues long. V shed 5 bases and J shed 1 base, with 11 bases lying between them. Germline CDR1 is MDHEN and CDR2 is SYDVKM. The CDR3 here is CASSTPDWNTGELFF. The CDR3 coding sequence is TGTGCCAGCAGTACACCGGACTGGAACACCGGGGAGCTGTTTTTT.

The chain employs TRBV5-6 and TRBJ2-1; no clear D gene. V was cut by 3 bases and J by 1 base, with 8 bases left in between. The CDR3 is 14 amino acids. Germline CDR1 SGHDT, CDR2 YYEEEE. CDR3 DNA: TGTGCCAGCAGCTCTGTGACATCCTACAATGAGCAGTTCTTC. Translated: CASSSVTSYNEQFF.

A single count supports this clonotype. The chain carries TRBV27 and TRBJ2-7; TRBD1 matches at 8 bases. This CDR3 contains 16 residues. V was clipped by 6 bases and J by 6 bases; unmatched bases: 16. Germline V CDR1 and CDR2: MNHEY, SMNVEV (reference sequence). The CDR3 reads CASRPLGQGPWAEQYF. Here the CDR3 DNA reads TGTGCCAGCAGACCCCTCGGACAGGGACCGTGGGCCGAGCAGTACTTC.

The table lists this clonotype with a few counts. The rearrangement links TRBV28 to TRBJ2-3; TRBD2 matches at 11 bases. This CDR3 is 16 amino acids long. The V segment lost 5 bases and the J segment 3 bases; nucleotides outside the gene matches: 7. From germline, CDR1 is MDHEN and CDR2 SYDVKM. The DNA of the CDR3 is TGTGCCAGCAGTCCCCTGACTAGCGGGGATACAGATACGCAGTATTTT. Translating gives CASSPLTSGDTDTQYF.

The rearrangement uses TRBV20-1 and TRBJ2-7; a weak D match, TRBD2 (5 bases). The germline V gene encodes CDR1 DFQATT and CDR2 SNEGSKA (reference sequence). The CDR3 length is 16 residues. V was shortened by 3 bases and J by 0 bases, with 18 bases between the two germline ends. The CDR3 sequence is CSARGDFKTLSYEQYF. DNA of the CDR3: TGCAGTGCTAGGGGAGACTTCAAAACCCTCTCCTACGAGCAGTACTTC.

Many counts were recorded for this clonotype. The V and J genes are TRBV2 and TRBJ2-3; no clear D gene. CDR1 and CDR2 from the germline V gene are SNHLY and FYNNEI. CDR3 length: 18 amino acids. V was cut by 0 bases and J by 0 bases, with 16 bases left in between. Written as DNA, the CDR3 is TGTGCCAGCAGTGAAGCGCTTCCCACACAGAAGAGCACAGATACGCAGTATTTT. It translates to CASSEALPTQKSTDTQYF.

The chain has TRBV27 and TRBJ2-7; the match to TRBD1 covers 7 bases. V lost 5 bases to trimming and J lost 5 bases; unmatched junction nucleotides: 6. The CDR3 length is 13 residues. The V gene's germline CDR1 is MNHEY and CDR2 SMNVEV (reference sequence). As DNA, the CDR3 is TGTGCCAGCAGTGGGACAGTTTCGGACGAGCAGTACTTC. Encoded protein: CASSGTVSDEQYF.

This clonotype was counted between two and nine times. The chain links TRBV7-2 to TRBJ2-7; D call uncertain. This CDR3 region has 15 residues. Germline CDR1 is SGHTA and CDR2 is FQGNSA. V lost 1 base, J lost 2 bases, and 12 bases lay in between. The CDR3 is CASSLGFAEPYEQYF. The CDR3 region has the DNA TGTGCCAGCAGCTTAGGATTCGCAGAGCCCTACGAGCAGTACTTC.

This clonotype was counted between two and nine times. The chain links TRBV6-1 to TRBJ2-7; D is unresolved. The germline CDR1 and CDR2 sequences are MNHNS and SASEGT. Between the trimmed V and J ends, which lost 3 bases and 0 bases, there was a span of 12 bases. The length of the CDR3 is 15 residues. The CDR3 spells CASSDRRRGSYEQYF. CDR3 DNA sequence: TGTGCCAGCAGTGATCGAAGACGAGGCTCCTACGAGCAGTACTTC.

The chain combines TRBV28 with TRBJ2-2; D might be TRBD2 (6 bases). CDR3 size: 16 residues. V was cut by 4 bases and J by 1 base, with 13 bases left in between. Germline CDR1 is MDHEN and CDR2 is SYDVKM. CDR3 sequence: CASSSPRDQNTGELFF. The CDR3 DNA reads TGTGCCAGCAGTTCCCCGCGGGACCAGAACACCGGGGAGCTGTTTTTT.

This clonotype was counted at least ten times. This chain connects TRBV6-2 or TRBV6-3 to TRBJ2-1; 12 bases map to TRBD2. V lost 7 bases and J lost 3; bases outside the gene matches: 4. Germline CDR1 MNHEY, CDR2 SVGEGT. The CDR3 has 15 residues. CDR3 sequence reads: CASILGLAGYNEQFF. The CDR3 coding sequence is TGTGCCAGCATCCTGGGACTAGCGGGCTACAATGAGCAGTTCTTC.

Many counts were recorded for this clonotype. The chain recombines TRBV2 with TRBJ2-4, with TRBD1 matching 8 bases. V dropped 5 bases and J dropped 4; count of bases not matched to a gene: 4. The germline gives CDR1 SNHLY, CDR2 FYNNEI. This CDR3 contains 14 residues. CDR3 in DNA: TGTGCCAGCAGTTCGGGACAGGAAAAAAACATTCAGTACTTC. As protein: CASSSGQEKNIQYF. Using reference TRBV2 and TRBJ2-4 for the parts outside the CDR3, the full variable domain is EPEVTQTPSHQVTQMGQEVILRCVPISNHLYFYWYRQILGQKVEFLVSFYNNEISEKSEIFDDQFSVERPDGSNFTLKIRSTKLEDSAMYFCASSSGQEKNIQYFGAGTRLSVL.

The chain carries TRBV28 and TRBJ2-7, with unresolved D. Germline CDR1 and CDR2: MDHEN and SYDVKM. Trimming took 5 bases from V and 9 from J, leaving 14 bases between them. The CDR3 totals 12 residues. The CDR3 bases are TGTGCCAGCAGTGTGGGGTCCAAGGGGCAGTACTTC. Protein product: CASSVGSKGQYF. Full variable domain (missing parts from reference TRBV28 and TRBJ2-7): DVKVTQSSRYLVKRTGEKVFLECVQDMDHENMFWYRQDPGLGLRLIYFSYDVKMKEKGDIPEGYSVSREKKERFSLILESASTNQTSMYLCASSVGSKGQYFGPGTRLTVT.

This clonotype was seen a handful of times. A read error is possible here, since a much larger clone lies one base away. The V gene is TRBV11-2, the J gene TRBJ2-2, with 9 positions matching TRBD2. CDR1 is SGHAT and CDR2 is FQNNGV in the germline V gene. The CDR3 is 18 amino acids. The CDR3 coding sequence is TGTGCCAGCAGTTTTATGTACGCTAGCGGGATTAACACCGGGGAGCTGTCTTTT. Encoded protein: CASSFMYASGINTGELSF. The full variable domain, with the rest looked up from reference TRBV11-2 and TRBJ2-2, is EAGVAQSPRYKIIEKRQSVAFWCNPISGHATLYWYQQILGQGPKLLIQFQNNGVVDDSQLPKDRFSAERLKGVDSTLKIQPAKLEDSAVYLCASSFMYASGINTGELSFGEGSRLTVL.

This clonotype has more than one count but fewer than ten. The J gene is TRBJ2-2, the V gene TRBV20-1, with a weak D call TRBD1 (6 bases). The germline V and J ends were trimmed by 5 bases and 3 bases, with 13 bases remaining between them. Germline CDR1 reads DFQATT; CDR2 reads SNEGSKA (reference sequence). This CDR3 comprises 14 residues. The CDR3 DNA is TGCAGTGCTTTCCGGGACATAGACACCGGGGAGCTGTTTTTT. This codes for CSAFRDIDTGELFF.

This clonotype was observed a handful of times. V is TRBV7-3 and J is TRBJ2-1, with 11 bases that match TRBD2. The V gene end was trimmed by 4 bases and the J gene end by 6 bases; junction bases not matched to a gene: 5. CDR1 is SGHTA, CDR2 FQGTGA, per germline. The CDR3 sequence is 15 residues long. The chain's CDR3 is CASSSHGTSGNEQFF. The CDR3 bases are TGTGCCAGCAGCTCCCACGGGACTAGCGGCAATGAGCAGTTCTTC.

This chain joins TRBV11-2 and TRBJ2-3; D perhaps matches TRBD2 (6 bases). Between the trimmed V and J ends, which lost 3 bases and 0 bases, there was a span of 13 bases. Germline V lookup: CDR1 SGHAT, CDR2 FQNNGV. The CDR3 covers 16 residues. The CDR3 here is CASSFPVSGSTDTQYF. CDR3 sequence (DNA): TGTGCCAGCAGCTTCCCCGTTAGCGGAAGCACAGATACGCAGTATTTT.

This chain connects TRBV7-9 to TRBJ2-3; D is ambiguous. The CDR3 length is 17 residues. The germline gives CDR1 SEHNR, CDR2 FQNEAQ (reference sequence). Trimming removed 4 bases from V and 1 base from J, with 18 bases in between. For the CDR3, the DNA is TGTGCCAGCAGCTCTCACAAGGGTTTTGGTGGCACAGATACGCAGTATTTT. This encodes CASSSHKGFGGTDTQYF. The variable domain in full, completed from reference TRBV7-9 and TRBJ2-3, reads DTGVSQNPRHKITKRGQNVTFRCDPISEHNRLYWYRQTLGQGPEFLTYFQNEAQLEKSRLLSDRFSAERPKGSFSTLEIQRTEQGDSAMYLCASSSHKGFGGTDTQYFGPGTRLTVL.

V gene TRBV11-2 combines with J gene TRBJ2-3, with 7 bases lining up with TRBD1. The V and J ends lost 5 bases and 1 base, in that order; junction bases with no gene match: 18. This CDR3 contains 19 residues. From germline, CDR1 is SGHAT and CDR2 FQNNGV. CDR3 bases: TGTGCCAGCAGCCGAACAGGGGCGATAATGGACTCGCGCACAGATACGCAGTATTTT. Protein sequence: CASSRTGAIMDSRTDTQYF.

This clonotype was counted a few times. CDR3 protein: CASQDRGKSTDTQYF. The CDR3 region has the DNA TGTGCCAGCCAGGACAGGGGAAAGTCGACAGATACGCAGTATTTT. The chain employs TRBV19 and TRBJ2-3; 9 positions match TRBD1. Germline CDR1 LNHDA, CDR2 SQIVND (reference sequence). The length of the CDR3 is 15 residues. V gave up 9 bases and J gave up 3 bases; unmatched junction bases: 10.

The chain joins TRBV9 to TRBJ2-3; TRBD2 aligns across 7 bases. With 1 base clipped from V and 6 bases from J, the junction kept 17 bases outside the gene matches. Germline-derived CDR1 and CDR2 are SGDLS and YYNGEE. This CDR3 is built from 18 residues. CDR3 sequence (DNA): TGTGCCAGCAGCGTACCCCAAGGGGAGGGAGGGCGGTCCGATACGCAGTATTTT. Its translation is CASSVPQGEGGRSDTQYF.